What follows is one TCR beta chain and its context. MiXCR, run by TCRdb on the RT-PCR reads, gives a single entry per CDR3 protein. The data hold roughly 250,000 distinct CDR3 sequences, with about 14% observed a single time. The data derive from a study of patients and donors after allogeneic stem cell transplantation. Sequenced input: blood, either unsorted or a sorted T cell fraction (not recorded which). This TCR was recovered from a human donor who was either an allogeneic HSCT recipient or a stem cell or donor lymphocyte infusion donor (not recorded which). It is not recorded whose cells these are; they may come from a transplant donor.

In DNA form, the CDR3 reads TGTGCCAGCAGAGGGCGTGGGGGACGGGGCACTGAAGCTTTCTTT. It translates to CASRGRGGRGTEAFF. V is TRBV3-1 and J is TRBJ1-1; a weak D match, TRBD1 (5 bases). V lost 6 bases and J 4 bases, leaving 18 bases between the germline ends. Germline CDR1 is LGHDT and CDR2 is YNNKEL (reference sequence). This CDR3 spans 15 amino acids.